This TCR beta chain was sequenced for a study of shared clonotypes between healthy human individuals. CDR3 size: 15 residues. Germline lookup yields CDR1 SGHAT and CDR2 FQNNGV. The junction had 15 bases not matched to a gene; V was cut back by 8 bases and J by 7 bases. TCRdb's copy holds only in-frame clones and misses some; the assay was immunoSEQ multiplex PCR. In the table there are some 2.1 million clones, 85% to 95% of which are singletons. This clone showed up just once. The TCR was taken from a man younger than 30 in good health. Sample: naive CD4+ T cells sorted from blood. Subset in this sample: CD45RA+ positively selected. The chain employs TRBV11-2 and TRBJ2-7; 9 nucleotides match TRBD2. The CDR3 DNA reads TGTGCCAGCGGGGGTTTAGGCGGGAGGGCCGGTGAGCAGTACTTC. Protein sequence: CASGGLGGRAGEQYF.